The 15 T cell receptor beta chains below come from one sample, sequenced in a study of read filtering for tumor transcriptome and immune sequencing. From roughly 390 ng of RNA, a library with molecular barcoded alpha/delta and beta/gamma adaptors was made. TCRdb passed the reads through MiXCR, listing each CDR3 protein once. The sample shows 25,000 or so distinct CDR3 sequences, about 20% of them seen only once. Material for sequencing was a population of CD138-negative cells sorted from bone marrow. The receptor set was obtained from a donor at least 40 years old with multiple myeloma.

A note on this clonotype: A much larger clone is a single base away; this may be a read error. The gene calls are TRBV29-1 and TRBJ2-1; 8 bases match TRBD2. The J call may be mistaken, given a closer DNA end match to TRBJ2-5. Looked up from germline, CDR1 is SQVTM and CDR2 is ANQGSEA. CDR3 length: 15 amino acids. CDR3 protein: CSIELRGRPQETQYF. The CDR3 nucleotides are TGCAGCATTGAACTCCGCGGGAGGCCCCAAGAGACCCAGTACTTC.

The chain has TRBV13 and TRBJ1-1; D may be TRBD1 (5 bases). Between the trimmed V and J ends, which lost 5 bases and 0 bases, there was a span of 13 bases. Germline CDR1 PRHDT, CDR2 FYEKMQ (reference sequence). The CDR3 consists of 15 residues. CDR3 bases: TGTGCCAGCAGCCCGGGGCGGCTGGTGAACACTGAAGCTTTCTTT. It codes for CASSPGRLVNTEAFF.

This clonotype was seen at least ten times. J is TRBJ2-2 and V is TRBV28; 10 bases fit TRBD1. The CDR3 sequence is 17 residues long. CDR1 MDHEN and CDR2 SYDVKM come from the germline V gene. The ends lost 4 bases at V and 0 bases at J; junction bases unmatched: 5. CDR3 amino acids: CASSSGTGVTNTGELFF. Here the CDR3 DNA reads TGTGCCAGCAGTTCCGGGACAGGGGTTACGAACACCGGGGAGCTGTTTTTT.

This clonotype appeared a few times. The chain carries TRBV2 and TRBJ2-5; TRBD2 matches at 7 bases. Germline V gene lookup returns CDR1 SNHLY and CDR2 FYNNEI. The CDR3 consists of 14 residues. Germline trimming cut 4 bases from V and 2 bases from J; bases unmatched to any gene: 4. The CDR3 spells CASSVVGGQETQYF. The CDR3 nucleotides are TGTGCCAGCAGTGTTGTGGGGGGGCAAGAGACCCAGTACTTC.

In the case of this clonotype: Possible read error: a much larger clone is one base away. This chain links TRBV28 with TRBJ2-7; 9 nucleotides match TRBD1. Looked up from germline, CDR1 is MDHEN and CDR2 is SYDVKM. The CDR3 is 15 amino acids. CDR3 region: CASGLSDRGSYEQYF. Written as DNA, the CDR3 is TGTGCCAGCGGTTTATCGGACAGGGGCTCCTACGAGCAGTACTTC.

As concerns this clonotype: A much larger clone lies one base from this, so it may be a read error. The chain couples TRBV5-1 to TRBJ2-7; D gene unclear. This CDR3 has 14 residues. Per the germline V gene, CDR1 is SGHRS and CDR2 is YFSETQ. The chain's CDR3 is CASSFSNGAYKQYF. The DNA of the CDR3 is TGCGCCAGCAGCTTTTCCAACGGAGCCTACAAGCAGTACTTC.

This clonotype has at least ten counts. In nucleotides, the CDR3 is TGCGCCAGCAGCCAGGGACTACCCCAAGAGACCCAGTACTTC. This gives the protein CASSQGLPQETQYF. The chain is built from TRBV5-1 and TRBJ2-5, with 7 bases lining up with TRBD2. In germline, CDR1 is SGHRS, CDR2 YFSETQ. The length of the CDR3 is 14 residues. With V trimmed by 4 bases and J by 1 base, 4 bases remained unmatched.

In its sample, this clonotype was seen many times. CDR3: CASSEGVKTQYF. In DNA form, the CDR3 reads TGTGCCAGCAGCGAGGGGGTGAAGACCCAGTACTTC. The chain couples TRBV5-6 to TRBJ2-5, with a possible D match to TRBD1 (6 bases). The CDR3 spans 12 residues. CDR1 is SGHDT, CDR2 YYEEEE, per germline. Trimming removed 4 bases at V and 6 bases at J, with 10 bases between.

Worth noting for this clonotype: A read error may account for a junction end that differs from germline. J is TRBJ1-1 and V is TRBV3-1, with a weak D call TRBD1 (6 bases). CDR3 size: 14 residues. The V gene's germline CDR1 is LGHDT and CDR2 YNNKEL (reference sequence). CDR3 sequence (DNA): TGTGCCAGCAGCCTGGCGGGGGGCATCACTGAATCTTTCTTT. It specifies CASSLAGGITESFF. The entire variable domain, with the rest obtained from reference TRBV3-1 and TRBJ1-1, is as follows: DTAVSQTPKYLVTQMGNDKSIKCEQNLGHDTMYWYKQDSKKFLKIMFSYNNKELIINETVPNRFSPKSPDKAHLNLHINSLELGDSAVYFCASSLAGGITESFFGQGTRLTVV.

This clonotype was seen many times. This chain uses TRBV14 with TRBJ2-1; D unresolved. V was pared by 7 bases and J by 8 bases, with 15 bases between. The length of the CDR3 is 13 residues. Germline V gives CDR1 SGHDN, CDR2 FVKESK. CDR3 sequence: CASTPWTGDEQFF. Written as DNA, the CDR3 is TGTGCCAGCACCCCCTGGACGGGCGATGAGCAGTTCTTC.

About this clonotype: A much larger clone differs from this one at a single base, so this may be a read error. This chain links TRBV5-1 with TRBJ2-7, with a weak D call TRBD1 (5 bases). V was cut by 3 bases and J by 2 bases, with 15 bases left in between. The CDR3 consists of 15 residues. Germline lookup yields CDR1 SGHRS and CDR2 YFSETQ. As DNA, the CDR3 is TGCGCCAGCAGCTATCAGGGTGGTAGCCCCTACGAGCAGTACTTC. Protein sequence: CASSYQGGSPYEQYF.

In this sample, this clonotype turned up many times. This sequence joins TRBV28 and TRBJ1-1, with 11 bases fitting TRBD1. After removal of 5 bases from V and 2 bases from J, the junction contained 4 bases not matched to a gene. Germline CDR1 is MDHEN and CDR2 is SYDVKM. The CDR3 is 15 amino acids. The CDR3 region has the DNA TGTGCCAGCAGTAAGGACAGGGGGCTAAACACTGAAGCTTTCTTT. Its translation is CASSKDRGLNTEAFF.

This clonotype was detected ten times or more. The V call is TRBV20-1, the J call TRBJ2-1, with D unresolved. Trimming pared 3 bases from V and 4 bases from J, leaving 13 bases between. This CDR3 contains 14 residues. Per germline, CDR1 DFQATT and CDR2 SNEGSKA (reference sequence). CDR3 in DNA: TGCAGTGCTAGCCAGGATCCCTTTTACAATGAGCAGTTCTTC. This encodes CSASQDPFYNEQFF.

The chain employs TRBV6-1 and TRBJ2-1, with D perhaps matching TRBD2 (5 bases). Per the germline V gene, CDR1 is MNHNS and CDR2 is SASEGT. The CDR3 is made up of 13 amino acids. For the CDR3, the DNA is TGTGTCAGTCTCCCGATCGGGGACAATGAGCAGTTCTTC. It codes for CVSLPIGDNEQFF.

This chain uses TRBV5-1 with TRBJ2-4, with D perhaps TRBD1 (6 bases). The ends were cut back, 2 bases at V and 8 bases at J, with 11 bases in the middle. The CDR3 loop spans 13 amino acids. Per germline, CDR1 SGHRS and CDR2 YFSETQ. The CDR3 DNA is TGCGCCAGCAGCTTTACAGGGATGGACATTCAGTACTTC. This sequence encodes CASSFTGMDIQYF. Full variable domain (remainder filled in from reference TRBV5-1 and TRBJ2-4): KAGVTQTPRYLIKTRGQQVTLSCSPISGHRSVSWYQQTPGQGLQFLFEYFSETQRNKGNFPGRFSGRQFSNSRSEMNVSTLELGDSALYLCASSFTGMDIQYFGAGTRLSVL.